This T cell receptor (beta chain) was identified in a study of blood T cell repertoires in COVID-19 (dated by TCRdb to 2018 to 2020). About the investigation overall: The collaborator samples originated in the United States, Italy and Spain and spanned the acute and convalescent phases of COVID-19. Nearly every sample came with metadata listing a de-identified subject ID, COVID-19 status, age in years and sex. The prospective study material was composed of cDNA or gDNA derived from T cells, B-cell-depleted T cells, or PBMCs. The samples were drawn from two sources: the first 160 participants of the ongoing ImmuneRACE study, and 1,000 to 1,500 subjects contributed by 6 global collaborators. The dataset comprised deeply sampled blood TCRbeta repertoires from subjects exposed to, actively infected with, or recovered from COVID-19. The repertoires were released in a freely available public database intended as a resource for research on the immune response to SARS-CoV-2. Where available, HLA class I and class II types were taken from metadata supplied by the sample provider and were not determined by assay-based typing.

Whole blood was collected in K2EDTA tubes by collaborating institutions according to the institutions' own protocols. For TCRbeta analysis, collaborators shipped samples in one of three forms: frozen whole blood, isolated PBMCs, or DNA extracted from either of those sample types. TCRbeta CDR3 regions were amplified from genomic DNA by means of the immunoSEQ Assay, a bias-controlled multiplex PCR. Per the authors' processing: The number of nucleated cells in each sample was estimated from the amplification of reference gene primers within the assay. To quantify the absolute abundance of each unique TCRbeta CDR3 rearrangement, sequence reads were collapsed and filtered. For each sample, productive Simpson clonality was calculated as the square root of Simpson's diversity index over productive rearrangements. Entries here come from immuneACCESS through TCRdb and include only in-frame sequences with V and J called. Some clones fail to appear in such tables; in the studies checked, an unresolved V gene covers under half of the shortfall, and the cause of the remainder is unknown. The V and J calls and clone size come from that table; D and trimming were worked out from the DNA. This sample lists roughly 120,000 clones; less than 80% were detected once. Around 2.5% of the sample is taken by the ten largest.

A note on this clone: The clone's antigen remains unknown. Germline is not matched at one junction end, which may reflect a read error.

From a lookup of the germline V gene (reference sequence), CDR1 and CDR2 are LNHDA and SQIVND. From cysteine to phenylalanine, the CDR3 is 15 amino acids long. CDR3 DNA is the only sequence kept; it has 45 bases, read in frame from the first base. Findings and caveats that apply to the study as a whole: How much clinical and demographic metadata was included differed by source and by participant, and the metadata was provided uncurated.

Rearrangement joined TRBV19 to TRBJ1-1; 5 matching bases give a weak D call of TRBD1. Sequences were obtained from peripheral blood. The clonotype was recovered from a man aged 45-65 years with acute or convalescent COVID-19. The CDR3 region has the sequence CARRGRGGLNTEAFF. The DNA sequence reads TGTGCCCGTAGAGGGAGGGGAGGATTGAACACTGAAGCTTTCTTT.